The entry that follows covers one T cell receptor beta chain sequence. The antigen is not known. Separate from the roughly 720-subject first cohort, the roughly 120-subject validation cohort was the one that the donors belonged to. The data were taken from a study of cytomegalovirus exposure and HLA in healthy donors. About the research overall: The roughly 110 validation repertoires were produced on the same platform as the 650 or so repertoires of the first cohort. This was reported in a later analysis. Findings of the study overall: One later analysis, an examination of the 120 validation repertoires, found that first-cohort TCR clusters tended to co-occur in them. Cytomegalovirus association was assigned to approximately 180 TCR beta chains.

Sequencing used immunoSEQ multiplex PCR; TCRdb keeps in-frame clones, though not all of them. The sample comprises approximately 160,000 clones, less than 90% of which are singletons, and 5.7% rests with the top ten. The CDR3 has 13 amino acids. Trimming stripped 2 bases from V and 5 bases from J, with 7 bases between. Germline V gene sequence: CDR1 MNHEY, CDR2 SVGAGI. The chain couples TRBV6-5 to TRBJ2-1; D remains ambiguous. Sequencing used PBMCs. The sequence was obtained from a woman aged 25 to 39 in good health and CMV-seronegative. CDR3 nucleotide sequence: TGTGCCAGCAGTTACGGGTGGGACAATGAGCAGTTCTTC. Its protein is CASSYGWDNEQFF.